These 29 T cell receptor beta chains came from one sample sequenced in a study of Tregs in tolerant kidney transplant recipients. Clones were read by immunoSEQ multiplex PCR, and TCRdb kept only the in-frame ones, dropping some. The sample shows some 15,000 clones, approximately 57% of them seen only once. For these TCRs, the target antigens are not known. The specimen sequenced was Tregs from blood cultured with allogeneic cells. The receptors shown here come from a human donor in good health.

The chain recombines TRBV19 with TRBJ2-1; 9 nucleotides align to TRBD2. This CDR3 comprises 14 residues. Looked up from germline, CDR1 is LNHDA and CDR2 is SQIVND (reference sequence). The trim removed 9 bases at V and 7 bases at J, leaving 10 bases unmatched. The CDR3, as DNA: TGTGCCAGCAAAGGCGGGAGGGCCGAAAATGAGCAGTTCTTC. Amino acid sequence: CASKGGRAENEQFF. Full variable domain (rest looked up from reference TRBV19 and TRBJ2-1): DGGITQSPKYLFRKEGQNVTLSCEQNLNHDAMYWYRQDPGQGLRLIYYSQIVNDFQKGDIAEGYSVSREKKESFPLTVTSAQKNPTAFYLCASKGGRAENEQFFGPGTRLTVL.

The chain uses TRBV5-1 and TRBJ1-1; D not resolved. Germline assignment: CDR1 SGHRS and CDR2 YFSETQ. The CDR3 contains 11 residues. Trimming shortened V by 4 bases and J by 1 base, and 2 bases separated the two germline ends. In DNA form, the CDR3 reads TGCGCCAGCAGCCAGAACACTGAAGCTTTCTTT. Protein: CASSQNTEAFF.

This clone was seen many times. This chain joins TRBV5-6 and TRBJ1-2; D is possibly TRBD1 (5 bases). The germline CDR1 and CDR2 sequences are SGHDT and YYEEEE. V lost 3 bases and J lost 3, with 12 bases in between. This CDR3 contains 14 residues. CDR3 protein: CASSYARGHYGYTF. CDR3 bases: TGTGCCAGCAGCTACGCCCGGGGACACTATGGCTACACCTTC.

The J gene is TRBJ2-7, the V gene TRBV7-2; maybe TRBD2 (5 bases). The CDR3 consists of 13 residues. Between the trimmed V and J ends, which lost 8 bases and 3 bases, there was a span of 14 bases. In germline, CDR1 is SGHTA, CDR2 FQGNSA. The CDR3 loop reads CASASRTFYEQYF. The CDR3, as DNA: TGTGCCAGCGCCTCCCGGACTTTCTACGAGCAGTACTTC.

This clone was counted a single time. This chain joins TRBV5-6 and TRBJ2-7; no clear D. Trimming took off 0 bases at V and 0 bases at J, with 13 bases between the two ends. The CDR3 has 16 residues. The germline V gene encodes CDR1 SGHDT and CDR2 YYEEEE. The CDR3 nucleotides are TGTGCCAGCAGCTTGGGACCAGTAGGAACCTCCTACGAGCAGTACTTC. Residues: CASSLGPVGTSYEQYF.

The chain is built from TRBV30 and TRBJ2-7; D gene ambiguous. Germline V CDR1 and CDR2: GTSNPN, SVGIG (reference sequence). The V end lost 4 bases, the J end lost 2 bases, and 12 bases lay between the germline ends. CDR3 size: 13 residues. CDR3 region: CAWNGWGAYEQYF. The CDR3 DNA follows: TGTGCCTGGAACGGGTGGGGTGCCTACGAGCAGTACTTC.

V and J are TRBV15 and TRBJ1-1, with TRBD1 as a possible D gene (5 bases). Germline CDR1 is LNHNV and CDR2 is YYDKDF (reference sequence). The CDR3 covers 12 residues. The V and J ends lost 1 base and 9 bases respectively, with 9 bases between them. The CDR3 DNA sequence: TGTGCCACCAGCAGAGCGGGGCAAAAAGCTTTCTTT. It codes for CATSRAGQKAFF.

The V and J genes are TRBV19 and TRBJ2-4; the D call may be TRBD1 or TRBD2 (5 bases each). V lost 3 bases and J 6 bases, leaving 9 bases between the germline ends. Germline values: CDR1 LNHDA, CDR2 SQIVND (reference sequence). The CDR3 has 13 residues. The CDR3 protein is CASSMGRGNIQYF. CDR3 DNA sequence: TGTGCCAGTAGTATGGGACGGGGAAACATTCAGTACTTC.

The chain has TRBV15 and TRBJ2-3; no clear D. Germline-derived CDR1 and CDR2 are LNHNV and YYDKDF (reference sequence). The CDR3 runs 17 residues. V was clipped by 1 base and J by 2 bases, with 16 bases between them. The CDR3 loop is CATSRGTTLPITDTQYF. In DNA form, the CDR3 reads TGTGCCACCAGCAGAGGAACGACTCTCCCCATCACAGATACGCAGTATTTT.

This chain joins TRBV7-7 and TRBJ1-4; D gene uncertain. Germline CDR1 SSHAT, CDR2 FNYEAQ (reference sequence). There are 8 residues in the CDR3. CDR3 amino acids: CARIWLFF. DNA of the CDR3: TGTGCTAGAATCTGGCTGTTTTTT.

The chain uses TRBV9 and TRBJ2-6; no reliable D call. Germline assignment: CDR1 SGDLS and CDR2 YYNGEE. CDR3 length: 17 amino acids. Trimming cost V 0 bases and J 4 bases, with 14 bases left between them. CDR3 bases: TGTGCCAGCAGCGTAGTTCCCTTTATGGGAGGGGCCAACGTCCTGACTTTC. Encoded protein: CASSVVPFMGGANVLTF.

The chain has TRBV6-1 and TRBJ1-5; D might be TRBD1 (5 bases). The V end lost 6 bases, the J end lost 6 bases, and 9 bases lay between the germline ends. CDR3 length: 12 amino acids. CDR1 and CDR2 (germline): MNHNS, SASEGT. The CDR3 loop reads CASRAGFQPQHF. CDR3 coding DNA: TGTGCCAGCAGGGCAGGGTTTCAGCCCCAGCATTTT.

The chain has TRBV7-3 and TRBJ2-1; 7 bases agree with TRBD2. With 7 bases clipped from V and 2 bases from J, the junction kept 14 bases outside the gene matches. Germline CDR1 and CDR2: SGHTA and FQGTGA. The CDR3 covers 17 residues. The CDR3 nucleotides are TGTGCCAGCAAAAAACAGAGCTCCGGGAGGCCCTACAATGAGCAGTTCTTC. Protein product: CASKKQSSGRPYNEQFF.

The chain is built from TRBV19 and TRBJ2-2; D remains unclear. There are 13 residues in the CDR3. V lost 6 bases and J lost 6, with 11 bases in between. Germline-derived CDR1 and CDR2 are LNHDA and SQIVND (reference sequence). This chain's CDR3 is CASRDLGPGELFF. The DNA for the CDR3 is TGTGCCAGTAGGGATCTCGGTCCCGGGGAGCTGTTTTTT.

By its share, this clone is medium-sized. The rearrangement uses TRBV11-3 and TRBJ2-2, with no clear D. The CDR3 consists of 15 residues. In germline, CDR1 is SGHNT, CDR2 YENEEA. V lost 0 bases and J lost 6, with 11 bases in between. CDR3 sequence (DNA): TGTGCCAGCAGCTTAGAGGGTAGGATCGCCGGGGAGCTGTTTTTT. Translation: CASSLEGRIAGELFF.

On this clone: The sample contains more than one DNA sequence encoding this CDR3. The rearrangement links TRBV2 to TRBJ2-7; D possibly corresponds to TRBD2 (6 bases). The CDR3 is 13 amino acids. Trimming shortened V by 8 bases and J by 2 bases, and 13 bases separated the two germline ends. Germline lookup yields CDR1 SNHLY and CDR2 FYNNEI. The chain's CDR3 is CASWGVSTYEQYF. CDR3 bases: TGTGCCAGCTGGGGGGTCTCTACCTACGAGCAGTACTTC.

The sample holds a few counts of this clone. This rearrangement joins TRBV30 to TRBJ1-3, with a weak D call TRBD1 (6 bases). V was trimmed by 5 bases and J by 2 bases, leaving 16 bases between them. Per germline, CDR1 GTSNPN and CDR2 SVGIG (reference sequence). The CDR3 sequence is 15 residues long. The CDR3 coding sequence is TGTGCCTGGGGGGGCTTCATGGGCGCTGGAAACACCATATATTTT. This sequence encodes CAWGGFMGAGNTIYF. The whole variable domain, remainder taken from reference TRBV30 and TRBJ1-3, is SQTIHQWPATLVQPVGSPLSLECTVEGTSNPNLYWYRQAAGRGLQLLFYSVGIGQISSEVPQNLSASRPQDRQFILSSKKLLLSDSGFYLCAWGGFMGAGNTIYFGEGSWLTVV.

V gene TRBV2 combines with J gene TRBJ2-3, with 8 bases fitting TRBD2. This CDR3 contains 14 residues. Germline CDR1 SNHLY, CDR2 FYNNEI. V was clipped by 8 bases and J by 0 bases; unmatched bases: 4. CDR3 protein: CASRQRGSTDTQYF. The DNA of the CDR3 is TGTGCCAGCCGCCAGCGGGGGAGCACAGATACGCAGTATTTT.

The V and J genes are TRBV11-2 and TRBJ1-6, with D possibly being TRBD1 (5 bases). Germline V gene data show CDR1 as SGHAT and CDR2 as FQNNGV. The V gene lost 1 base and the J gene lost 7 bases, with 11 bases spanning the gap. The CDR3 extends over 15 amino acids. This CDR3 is CASSLGGARNSPLHF. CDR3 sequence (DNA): TGTGCCAGCAGCTTAGGAGGGGCCCGCAATTCACCCCTCCACTTT. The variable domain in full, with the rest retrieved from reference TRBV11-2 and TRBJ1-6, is EAGVAQSPRYKIIEKRQSVAFWCNPISGHATLYWYQQILGQGPKLLIQFQNNGVVDDSQLPKDRFSAERLKGVDSTLKIQPAKLEDSAVYLCASSLGGARNSPLHFGNGTRLTVT.

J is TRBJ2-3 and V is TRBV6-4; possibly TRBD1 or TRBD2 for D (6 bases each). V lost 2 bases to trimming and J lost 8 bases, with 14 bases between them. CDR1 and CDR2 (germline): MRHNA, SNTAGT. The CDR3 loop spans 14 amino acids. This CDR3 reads CASSDGGRIGTQYF. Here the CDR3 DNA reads TGTGCCAGCAGTGACGGGGGGCGAATTGGTACGCAGTATTTT.

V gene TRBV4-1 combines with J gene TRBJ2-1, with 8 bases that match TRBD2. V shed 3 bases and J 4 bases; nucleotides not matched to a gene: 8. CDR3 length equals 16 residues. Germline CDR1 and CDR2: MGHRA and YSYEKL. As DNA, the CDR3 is TGCGCCAGCAGCCATCCCGCTAGCGGGTCTTACAATGAGCAGTTCTTC. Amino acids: CASSHPASGSYNEQFF.

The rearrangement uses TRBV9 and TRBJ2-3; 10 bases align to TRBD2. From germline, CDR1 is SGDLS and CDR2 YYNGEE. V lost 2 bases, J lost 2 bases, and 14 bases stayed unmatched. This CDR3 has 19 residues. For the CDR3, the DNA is TGTGCCAGCAGCGTTCGCCTAGCGGGGGAAGGGGGGAACACAGATACGCAGTATTTT. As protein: CASSVRLAGEGGNTDTQYF.

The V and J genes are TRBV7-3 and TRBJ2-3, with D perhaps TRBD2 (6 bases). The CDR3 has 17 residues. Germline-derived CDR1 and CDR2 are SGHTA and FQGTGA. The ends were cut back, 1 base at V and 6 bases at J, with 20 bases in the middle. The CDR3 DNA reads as TGTGCCAGCAGCTTAAGGGTCGGGGGAGGAGGAGCGGATACGCAGTATTTT. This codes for CASSLRVGGGGADTQYF.

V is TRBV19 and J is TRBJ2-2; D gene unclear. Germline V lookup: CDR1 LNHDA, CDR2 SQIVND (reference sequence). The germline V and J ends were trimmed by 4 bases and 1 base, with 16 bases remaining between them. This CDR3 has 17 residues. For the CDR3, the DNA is TGTGCCAGTAGTAGTCCCCTTGCTGTTCGGAACACCGGGGAGCTGTTTTTT. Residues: CASSSPLAVRNTGELFF.

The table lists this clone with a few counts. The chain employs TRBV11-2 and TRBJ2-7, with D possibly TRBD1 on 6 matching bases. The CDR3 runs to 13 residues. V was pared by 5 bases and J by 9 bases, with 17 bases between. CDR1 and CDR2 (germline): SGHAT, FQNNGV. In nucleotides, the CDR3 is TGTGCCAGCAGCCCTAGGGCGGCAGGGGTGCAGTACTTC. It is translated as CASSPRAAGVQYF.

The CDR3 sequence is CASSLAVVGLRRGYTF. The CDR3 nucleotides read TGTGCCAGCAGCTTGGCCGTAGTGGGCCTTAGGCGTGGCTACACCTTC. The gene calls are TRBV5-4 and TRBJ1-2; no reliable D call. Trimming removed 0 bases from V and 7 bases from J, with 19 bases in between. CDR3 size: 16 residues. CDR1 and CDR2 (germline): SGHNT, YYREEE (reference sequence).

The CDR3 DNA sequence: TGTGCCAGCAGCCCCGCGGACTCACCCCTCCACTTT. This sequence encodes CASSPADSPLHF. The V call is TRBV5-6, the J call TRBJ1-6; D gene uncertain. The CDR3 totals 12 residues. CDR1 SGHDT and CDR2 YYEEEE come from the germline V gene. Between the trimmed V and J ends, which lost 4 bases and 10 bases, there was a span of 9 bases.

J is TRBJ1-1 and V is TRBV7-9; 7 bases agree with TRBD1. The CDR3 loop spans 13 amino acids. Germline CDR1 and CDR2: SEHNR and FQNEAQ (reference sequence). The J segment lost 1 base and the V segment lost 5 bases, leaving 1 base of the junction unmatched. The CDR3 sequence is CASSRQGNTEAFF. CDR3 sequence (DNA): TGTGCCAGCAGCCGACAGGGGAACACTGAAGCTTTCTTT. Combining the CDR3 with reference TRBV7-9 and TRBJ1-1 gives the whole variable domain DTGVSQNPRHKITKRGQNVTFRCDPISEHNRLYWYRQTLGQGPEFLTYFQNEAQLEKSRLLSDRFSAERPKGSFSTLEIQRTEQGDSAMYLCASSRQGNTEAFFGQGTRLTVV.

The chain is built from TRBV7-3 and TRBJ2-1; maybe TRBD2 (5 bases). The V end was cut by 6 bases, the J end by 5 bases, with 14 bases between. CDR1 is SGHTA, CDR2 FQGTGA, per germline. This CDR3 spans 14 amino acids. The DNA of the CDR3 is TGTGCCAGCAGTCAAAGCGGCAGAAACAATGAGCAGTTCTTC. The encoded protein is CASSQSGRNNEQFF.